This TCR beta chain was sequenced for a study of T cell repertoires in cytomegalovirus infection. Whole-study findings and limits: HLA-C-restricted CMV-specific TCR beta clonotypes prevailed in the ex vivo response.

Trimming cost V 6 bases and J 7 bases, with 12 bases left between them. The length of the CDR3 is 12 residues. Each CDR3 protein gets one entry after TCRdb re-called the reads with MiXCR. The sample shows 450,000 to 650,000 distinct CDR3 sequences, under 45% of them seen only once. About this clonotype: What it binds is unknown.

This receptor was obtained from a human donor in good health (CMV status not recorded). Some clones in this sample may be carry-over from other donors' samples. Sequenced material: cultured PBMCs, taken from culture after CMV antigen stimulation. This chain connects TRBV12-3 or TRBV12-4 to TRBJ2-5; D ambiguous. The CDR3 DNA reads TGTGCCAGCAGCCCCAACGCGCGGACCCAGTACTTC. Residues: CASSPNARTQYF.